The clone carrying this T cell receptor (beta chain) showed up just a few times. RNA transcripts gave rise to amplified TCR beta CDR3 regions. The HTBI set primed first-round TCR CDR3 RT-PCR. In TCRdb, the multiplex PCR reads were re-called with MiXCR into one record per CDR3 protein. The sample lists 300,000 to 350,000 distinct CDR3 sequences, around a sixth occurring once. This entry belongs to a study of T cells in Graves' hyperthyroidism and ophthalmopathy. CDR3 size: 13 residues. The germline V and J ends were trimmed by 3 bases and 3 bases, with 11 bases remaining between them. Germline V gives CDR1 DFQATT, CDR2 SNEGSKA (reference sequence).

The sample was blood. This TCR derives from a middle-aged woman with Graves' ophthalmopathy. The rearrangement uses TRBV20-1 and TRBJ2-5; tentatively, D is TRBD2 (5 bases). CDR3: CSASAGVKETQYF. CDR3 nucleotides: TGCAGTGCTAGCGCCGGGGTGAAAGAGACCCAGTACTTC.